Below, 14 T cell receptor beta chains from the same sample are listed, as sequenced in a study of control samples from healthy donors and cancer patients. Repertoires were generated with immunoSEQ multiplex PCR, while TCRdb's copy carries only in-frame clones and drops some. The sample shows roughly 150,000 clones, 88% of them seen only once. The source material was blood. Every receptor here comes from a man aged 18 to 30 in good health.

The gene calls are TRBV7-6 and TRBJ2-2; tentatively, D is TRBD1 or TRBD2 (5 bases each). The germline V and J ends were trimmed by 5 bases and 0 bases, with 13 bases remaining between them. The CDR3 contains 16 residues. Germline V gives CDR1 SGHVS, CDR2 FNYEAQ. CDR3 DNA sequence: TGTGCCAGCAGCCCCAGATTGGGGGCGAACACCGGGGAGCTGTTTTTT. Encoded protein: CASSPRLGANTGELFF.

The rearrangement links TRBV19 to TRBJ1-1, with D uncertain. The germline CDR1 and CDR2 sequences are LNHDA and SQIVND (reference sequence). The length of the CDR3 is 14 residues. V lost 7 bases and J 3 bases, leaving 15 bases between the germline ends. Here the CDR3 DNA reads TGTGCCAGTACCCCCGCACCGGGGTACACTGAAGCTTTCTTT. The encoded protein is CASTPAPGYTEAFF. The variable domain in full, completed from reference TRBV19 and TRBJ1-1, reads DGGITQSPKYLFRKEGQNVTLSCEQNLNHDAMYWYRQDPGQGLRLIYYSQIVNDFQKGDIAEGYSVSREKKESFPLTVTSAQKNPTAFYLCASTPAPGYTEAFFGQGTRLTVV.

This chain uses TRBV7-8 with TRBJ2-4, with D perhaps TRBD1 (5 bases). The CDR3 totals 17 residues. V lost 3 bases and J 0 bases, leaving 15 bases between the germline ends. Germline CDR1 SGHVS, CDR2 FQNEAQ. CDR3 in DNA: TGTGCCAGCAGCTTGGCAAGGAAGGGGCTAGCCAAAAACATTCAGTACTTC. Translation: CASSLARKGLAKNIQYF.

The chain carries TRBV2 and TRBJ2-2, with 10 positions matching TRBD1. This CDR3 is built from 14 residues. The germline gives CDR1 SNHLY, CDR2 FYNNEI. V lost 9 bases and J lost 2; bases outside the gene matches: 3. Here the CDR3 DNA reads TGTGCCAGTCGACAGGGGGCAAACACCGGGGAGCTGTTTTTT. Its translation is CASRQGANTGELFF. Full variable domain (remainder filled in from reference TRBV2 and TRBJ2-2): EPEVTQTPSHQVTQMGQEVILRCVPISNHLYFYWYRQILGQKVEFLVSFYNNEISEKSEIFDDQFSVERPDGSNFTLKIRSTKLEDSAMYFCASRQGANTGELFFGEGSRLTVL.

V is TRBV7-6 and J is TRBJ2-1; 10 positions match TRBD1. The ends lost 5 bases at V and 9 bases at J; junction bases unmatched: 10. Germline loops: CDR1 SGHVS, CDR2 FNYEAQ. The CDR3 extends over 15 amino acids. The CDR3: CASSPGQGFRSEQFF. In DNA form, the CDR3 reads TGTGCCAGCAGCCCGGGACAGGGGTTCCGCAGTGAGCAGTTCTTC.

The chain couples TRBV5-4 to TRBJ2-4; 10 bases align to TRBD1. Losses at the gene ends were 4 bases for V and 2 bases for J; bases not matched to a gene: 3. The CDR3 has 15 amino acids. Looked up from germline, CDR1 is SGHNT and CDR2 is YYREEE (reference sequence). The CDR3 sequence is CASSPTGGPKNIQYF. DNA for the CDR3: TGTGCCAGCAGCCCGACAGGGGGCCCCAAAAACATTCAGTACTTC.

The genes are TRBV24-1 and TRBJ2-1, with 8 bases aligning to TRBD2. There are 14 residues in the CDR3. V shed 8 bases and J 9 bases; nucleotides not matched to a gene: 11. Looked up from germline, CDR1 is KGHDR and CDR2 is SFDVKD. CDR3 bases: TGTGCCACCAAGGGGCGGGGGGTAGAAGGTGAGCAGTTCTTC. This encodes CATKGRGVEGEQFF.

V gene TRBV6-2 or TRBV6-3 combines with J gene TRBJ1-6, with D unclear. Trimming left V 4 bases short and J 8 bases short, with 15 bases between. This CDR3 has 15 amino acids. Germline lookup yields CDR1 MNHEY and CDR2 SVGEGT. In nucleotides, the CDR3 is TGTGCCAGCAGTTGGCCGCCTGGTTTAGATTCACCCCTCCACTTT. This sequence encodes CASSWPPGLDSPLHF.

CDR3 coding DNA: TGTGCCAGCAGCTTGTGGGTGTTGACAGGGCAGGGCTACACCTTC. This encodes CASSLWVLTGQGYTF. The genes are TRBV5-6 and TRBJ1-2, with 7 bases fitting TRBD1. Germline V gene data show CDR1 as SGHDT and CDR2 as YYEEEE. Trimming removed 1 base from V and 8 bases from J; junction bases left unmatched: 11. This CDR3 region has 15 residues. The full variable domain, completed using reference TRBV5-6 and TRBJ1-2, is DAGVTQSPTHLIKTRGQQVTLRCSPKSGHDTVSWYQQALGQGPQFIFQYYEEEERQRGNFPDRFSGHQFPNYSSELNVNALLLGDSALYLCASSLWVLTGQGYTFGSGTRLTVV.

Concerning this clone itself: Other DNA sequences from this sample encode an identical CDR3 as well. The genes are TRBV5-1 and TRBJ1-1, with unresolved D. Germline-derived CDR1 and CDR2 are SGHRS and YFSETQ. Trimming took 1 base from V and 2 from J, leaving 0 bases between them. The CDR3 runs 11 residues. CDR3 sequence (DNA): TGCGCCAGCAGCTTGAACACTGAAGCTTTCTTT. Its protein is CASSLNTEAFF.

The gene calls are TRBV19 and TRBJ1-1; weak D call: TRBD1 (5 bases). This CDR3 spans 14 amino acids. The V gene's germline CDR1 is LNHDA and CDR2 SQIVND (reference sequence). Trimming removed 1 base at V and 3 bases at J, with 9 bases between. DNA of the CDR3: TGTGCCAGTAGTATAGGACAGCTTTACACTGAAGCTTTCTTT. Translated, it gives CASSIGQLYTEAFF.

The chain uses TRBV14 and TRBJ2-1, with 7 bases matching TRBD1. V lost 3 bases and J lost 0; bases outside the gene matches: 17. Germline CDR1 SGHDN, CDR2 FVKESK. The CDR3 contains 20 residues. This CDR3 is CASSHLIRDSHYRSYNEQFF. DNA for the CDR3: TGTGCCAGCAGCCACCTCATCCGGGACAGCCATTATCGCTCCTACAATGAGCAGTTCTTC.

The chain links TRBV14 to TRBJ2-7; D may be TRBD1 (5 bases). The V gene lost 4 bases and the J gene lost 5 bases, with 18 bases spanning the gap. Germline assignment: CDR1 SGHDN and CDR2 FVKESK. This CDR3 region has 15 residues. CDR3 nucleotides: TGTGCCAGCAGCCCCCGGTGGCAGGGAAGGCACGAGCAGTACTTC. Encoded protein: CASSPRWQGRHEQYF.

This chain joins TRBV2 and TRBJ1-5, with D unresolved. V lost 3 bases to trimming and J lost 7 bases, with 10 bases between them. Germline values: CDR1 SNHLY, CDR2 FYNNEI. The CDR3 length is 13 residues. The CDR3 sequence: CASSDARWQPQHF. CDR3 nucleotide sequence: TGTGCCAGCAGTGACGCACGGTGGCAGCCCCAGCATTTT.